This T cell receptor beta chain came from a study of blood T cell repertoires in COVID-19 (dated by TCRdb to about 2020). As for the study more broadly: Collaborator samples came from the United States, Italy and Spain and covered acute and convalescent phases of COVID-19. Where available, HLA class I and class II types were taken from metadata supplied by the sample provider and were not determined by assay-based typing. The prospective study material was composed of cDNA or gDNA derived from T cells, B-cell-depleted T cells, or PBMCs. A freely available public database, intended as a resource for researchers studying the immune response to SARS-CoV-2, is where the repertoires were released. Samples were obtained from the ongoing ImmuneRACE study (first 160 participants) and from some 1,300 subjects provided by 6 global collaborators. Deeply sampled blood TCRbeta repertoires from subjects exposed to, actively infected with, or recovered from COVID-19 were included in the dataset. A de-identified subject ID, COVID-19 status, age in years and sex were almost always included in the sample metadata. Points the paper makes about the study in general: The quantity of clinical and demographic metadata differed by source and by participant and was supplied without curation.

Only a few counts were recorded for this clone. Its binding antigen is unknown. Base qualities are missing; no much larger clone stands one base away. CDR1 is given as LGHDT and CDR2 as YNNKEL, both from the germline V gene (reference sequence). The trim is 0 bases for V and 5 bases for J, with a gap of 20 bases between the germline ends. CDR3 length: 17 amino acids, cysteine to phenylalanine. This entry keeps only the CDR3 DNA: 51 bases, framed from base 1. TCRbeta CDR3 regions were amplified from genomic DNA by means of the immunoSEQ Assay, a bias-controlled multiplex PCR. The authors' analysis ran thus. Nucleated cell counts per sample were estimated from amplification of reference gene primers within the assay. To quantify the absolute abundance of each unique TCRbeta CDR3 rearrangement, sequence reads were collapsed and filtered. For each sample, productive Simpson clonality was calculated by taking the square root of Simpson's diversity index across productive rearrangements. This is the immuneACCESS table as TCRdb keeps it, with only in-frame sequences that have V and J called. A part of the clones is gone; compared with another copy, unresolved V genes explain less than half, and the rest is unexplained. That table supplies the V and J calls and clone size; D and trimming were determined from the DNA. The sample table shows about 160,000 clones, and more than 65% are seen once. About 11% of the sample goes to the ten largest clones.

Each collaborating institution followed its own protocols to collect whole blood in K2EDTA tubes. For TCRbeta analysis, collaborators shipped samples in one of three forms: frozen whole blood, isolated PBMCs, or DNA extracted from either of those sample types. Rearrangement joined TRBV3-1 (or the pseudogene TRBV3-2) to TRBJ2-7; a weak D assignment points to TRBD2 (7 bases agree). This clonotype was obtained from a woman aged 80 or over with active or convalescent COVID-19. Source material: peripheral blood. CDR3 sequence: CASSQDNLGGRIHEQYF. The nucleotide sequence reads TGTGCCAGCAGCCAAGATAATTTGGGGGGGCGCATCCACGAGCAGTACTTC.